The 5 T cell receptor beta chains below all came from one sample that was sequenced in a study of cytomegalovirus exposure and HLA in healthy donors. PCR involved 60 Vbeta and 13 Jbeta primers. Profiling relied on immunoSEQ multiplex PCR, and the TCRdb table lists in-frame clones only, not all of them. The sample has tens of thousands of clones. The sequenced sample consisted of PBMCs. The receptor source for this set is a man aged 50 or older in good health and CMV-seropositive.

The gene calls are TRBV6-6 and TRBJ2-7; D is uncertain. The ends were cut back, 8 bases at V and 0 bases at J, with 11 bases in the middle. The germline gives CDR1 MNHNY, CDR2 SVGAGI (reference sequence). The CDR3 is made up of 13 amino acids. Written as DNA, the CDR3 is TGTGCCAGCTTAGACTGGAGCTCCTACGAGCAGTACTTC. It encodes CASLDWSSYEQYF.

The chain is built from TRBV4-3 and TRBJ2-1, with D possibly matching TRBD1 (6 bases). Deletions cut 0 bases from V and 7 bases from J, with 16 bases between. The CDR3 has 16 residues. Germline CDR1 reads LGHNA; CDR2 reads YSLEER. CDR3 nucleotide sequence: TGCGCCAGCAGCCAAGACAGGGCGAGCAGGGGTAATGAGCAGTTCTTC. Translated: CASSQDRASRGNEQFF.

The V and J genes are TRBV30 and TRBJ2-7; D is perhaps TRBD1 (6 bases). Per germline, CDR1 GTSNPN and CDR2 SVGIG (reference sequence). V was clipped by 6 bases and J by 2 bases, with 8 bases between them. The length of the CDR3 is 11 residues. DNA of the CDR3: TGTGCCTGCAGGGGTACCTACGAGCAGTACTTC. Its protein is CACRGTYEQYF.

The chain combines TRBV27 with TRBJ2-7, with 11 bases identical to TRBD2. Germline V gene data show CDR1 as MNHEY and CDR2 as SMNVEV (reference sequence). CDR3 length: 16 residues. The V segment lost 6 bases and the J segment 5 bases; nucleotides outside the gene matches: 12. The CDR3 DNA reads TGTGCCAGCAGCTCCCCCACTAGCGGGAGTTTTCACGAGCAGTACGTC. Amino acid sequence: CASSSPTSGSFHEQYV.

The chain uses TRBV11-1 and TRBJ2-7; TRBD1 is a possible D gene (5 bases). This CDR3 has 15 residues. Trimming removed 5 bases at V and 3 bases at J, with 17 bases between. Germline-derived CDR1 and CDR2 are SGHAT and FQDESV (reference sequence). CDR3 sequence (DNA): TGTGCCAGCAGCGGATCGACAGTACCCCTCTACGAGCAGTACTTC. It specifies CASSGSTVPLYEQYF.